This T cell receptor beta chain was sequenced during a study of shared clonotypes between healthy human individuals. This clone was detected only once. Antigen unknown. There are 13 residues in the CDR3. V was trimmed by 1 base and J by 4 bases, leaving 4 bases between them. Germline V gene sequence: CDR1 SGHTA, CDR2 FQGTGA. Whole-study results and caveats: Estimated clonotype richness was generally higher in naive than memory subsets.

Each PCR replicate from the sorted subsets contained about 180 ng DNA, which is 30,000 or so T cell genomes. Generated by immunoSEQ multiplex PCR, the TCRdb table keeps only in-frame clones and is missing some. The data show millions of clones, with approximately 92% seen just once and roughly 0.13% held by the top ten. Sequencing was carried out using naive CD4+ T cells sorted from blood. Subset specified: CD45RA+ positively selected. The sequence derives from a man younger than 35 in good health. The rearrangement links TRBV7-3 to TRBJ2-2, with D unclear. CDR3: CASSLMTTGELFF. CDR3 sequence (DNA): TGTGCCAGCAGCTTAATGACCACCGGGGAGCTGTTTTTT.